Reported below is one T cell receptor (beta chain). This entry comes from a study of blood T cell repertoires in COVID-19. Study in general: Some COVID-19 samples were acute and others convalescent; all came from the United States, Italy and Spain.

Germline CDR1 reads DFQATT; CDR2 reads SNEGSKA (reference sequence). The V end lost 6 bases, the J end lost 2 bases, and 5 bases lay between the germline ends. This CDR3 has 11 residues. In the original workflow: It was from reference gene primer amplification that nucleated cell counts were estimated. Produced via immunoSEQ multiplex PCR; TCRdb's table is partial and in-frame only. Clone size and V and J calls were adopted from that table, with D and trimming inferred from the DNA. Of roughly 100,000 clones listed, around 87% are singletons. This chain joins TRBV20-1 and TRBJ1-5, with no clear D. This sequence originates from a human donor in a cohort sampled during active COVID-19. The sample was peripheral blood. CDR3 protein: CSAAGNQPQHF. In nucleotides, the CDR3 is TGCAGTGCAGCGGGCAATCAGCCCCAGCATTTT.